This passage covers 10 T cell receptor beta chains from one sample sequenced in a study of T cells after yellow fever vaccination. TCRdb processed the 5' RACE reads anew with MiXCR; each CDR3 protein has one entry. The sample records roughly 500,000 distinct CDR3 sequences, about 19% being singletons. Sample: PBMCs, taken 15 days after the yellow fever booster vaccination. Receptor source: a young man who received the YFV17D yellow fever vaccine.

The V call is TRBV20-1, the J call TRBJ2-7; 7 bases are a match to TRBD2. Trimming removed 1 base from V and 6 bases from J; junction bases left unmatched: 9. The V gene's germline CDR1 is DFQATT and CDR2 SNEGSKA (reference sequence). CDR3 length: 14 residues. CDR3 sequence reads: CSARVGRTRGEQYF. The CDR3, as DNA: TGCAGTGCTAGAGTCGGCCGGACTAGAGGCGAGCAGTACTTC.

This clonotype has more than one count but fewer than ten. CDR3 region: CASSYRVAGELFF. CDR3 in DNA: TGTGCCAGCAGTTACCGGGTGGCCGGGGAGCTGTTTTTT. V usage is TRBV6-2 or TRBV6-3 and J usage is TRBJ2-2; D is uncertain. V was shortened by 2 bases and J by 6 bases, with 7 bases between the two germline ends. This CDR3 contains 13 residues. CDR1 and CDR2 from the germline V gene are MNHEY and SVGEGT.

The rearrangement uses TRBV28 and TRBJ1-4, with D possibly TRBD1 on 5 matching bases. The CDR3 covers 14 residues. V was clipped by 3 bases and J by 7 bases, with 12 bases between them. In germline, CDR1 is MDHEN, CDR2 SYDVKM. This chain's CDR3 is CASSFTGIGEKLFF. In DNA, the CDR3 is TGTGCCAGCAGTTTCACAGGTATAGGTGAAAAACTGTTTTTT.

In this sample, this clonotype turned up a few times. The V gene is TRBV12-3 or TRBV12-4, the J gene TRBJ1-5; the match to TRBD1 covers 8 bases. The CDR3 sequence is 19 residues long. Trimming cost V 3 bases and J 0 bases; bases outside gene matches: 13. The CDR3 sequence: CASSFSGQGGPYSNQPQHF. The CDR3 DNA follows: TGTGCCAGCAGTTTCTCTGGACAGGGTGGCCCCTATAGCAATCAGCCCCAGCATTTT.

The chain couples TRBV29-1 to TRBJ2-7; D is ambiguous. The V gene's germline CDR1 is SQVTM and CDR2 ANQGSEA. Trimming shortened V by 6 bases and J by 0 bases, and 9 bases separated the two germline ends. This CDR3 region has 12 residues. The CDR3 nucleotides read TGCAGCGTCCAAGAGAGCTCCTACGAGCAGTACTTC. Protein sequence: CSVQESSYEQYF.

This clonotype was observed a few times. The chain employs TRBV24-1 and TRBJ2-5, with 11 bases aligning to TRBD2. The CDR3 spans 16 residues. The germline V gene has CDR1 KGHDR and CDR2 SFDVKD. The ends lost 1 base at V and 1 base at J; junction bases unmatched: 1. The CDR3 DNA is TGTGCCACCAGTGATTTTGGACTAGCGGGCCAAGAGACCCAGTACTTC. Translation: CATSDFGLAGQETQYF.

This clonotype has a handful of counts. The rearrangement uses TRBV28 and TRBJ2-7; D not resolved. Germline-derived CDR1 and CDR2 are MDHEN and SYDVKM. The CDR3 runs to 15 residues. Trimming cost V 4 bases and J 2 bases, with 15 bases left between them. This CDR3 is CASSSPPLGAYEQYF. CDR3 sequence (DNA): TGTGCCAGCAGTTCCCCCCCCCTAGGAGCCTACGAGCAGTACTTC.

The rearrangement joins TRBV4-3 to TRBJ2-5; D may be TRBD2 (5 bases). Trimming shortened V by 0 bases and J by 5 bases, and 13 bases separated the two germline ends. The CDR3 has 15 amino acids. Looked up from germline, CDR1 is LGHNA and CDR2 is YSLEER. The CDR3 nucleotides read TGCGCCAGCAGCCAAGAACCCCGGGGTACGGAGACCCAGTACTTC. As protein: CASSQEPRGTETQYF.

This clonotype was seen only a few times. The J gene is TRBJ1-1, the V gene TRBV5-6; D is undetermined. The CDR3 runs 17 residues. Germline values: CDR1 SGHDT, CDR2 YYEEEE. V lost 0 bases, J lost 0 bases, and 15 bases lay in between. The CDR3: CASSLALTALMNTEAFF. CDR3 nucleotides: TGTGCCAGCAGCTTGGCGCTCACAGCCTTAATGAACACTGAAGCTTTCTTT. The variable domain in full, with the rest retrieved from reference TRBV5-6 and TRBJ1-1, is DAGVTQSPTHLIKTRGQQVTLRCSPKSGHDTVSWYQQALGQGPQFIFQYYEEEERQRGNFPDRFSGHQFPNYSSELNVNALLLGDSALYLCASSLALTALMNTEAFFGQGTRLTVV.

This clonotype was recorded a few times. This sequence joins TRBV7-2 and TRBJ1-6; D is undetermined. The V gene lost 4 bases and the J gene lost 0 bases, with 4 bases spanning the gap. The CDR3 totals 14 residues. Per the germline V gene, CDR1 is SGHTA and CDR2 is FQGNSA. This CDR3 is CASSYSSYNSPLHF. As DNA, the CDR3 is TGTGCCAGCAGCTATAGCTCCTATAATTCACCCCTCCACTTT. The full variable domain, with the rest looked up from reference TRBV7-2 and TRBJ1-6, is GAGVSQSPSNKVTEKGKDVELRCDPISGHTALYWYRQSLGQGLEFLIYFQGNSAPDKSGLPSDRFSAERTGGSVSTLTIQRTQQEDSAVYLCASSYSSYNSPLHFGNGTRLTVT.